This entry describes one TCR beta chain. Its antigen remains unidentified. TCRdb's copy holds only in-frame clones and misses some; the assay was immunoSEQ multiplex PCR. Here the sample spans 1 million to 1.2 million clones, 77% being singletons. This entry belongs to a study of shared clonotypes between healthy human individuals. The CDR3 has 14 amino acids. V was clipped by 4 bases and J by 4 bases; unmatched bases: 4. Germline loops: CDR1 SGHNT, CDR2 YYREEE (reference sequence). Whole-study results and caveats: Non-shared clonotypes were found to have lower generation probabilities than the clonotypes that were shared by all four of the sorted-subset donors.

The receptor's source is a man aged 18-30 years in good health. Some clones in this sample may be carry-over from other donors' samples. The sample was memory CD4+ T cells from PBMCs. Subset meaning: CD45RA-negative fraction. The chain has TRBV5-4 and TRBJ2-2; 7 nucleotides align to TRBD1. Here the CDR3 DNA reads TGTGCCAGCAGCCTCGGGACAGCCACCGGGGAGCTGTTTTTT. Translated: CASSLGTATGELFF.